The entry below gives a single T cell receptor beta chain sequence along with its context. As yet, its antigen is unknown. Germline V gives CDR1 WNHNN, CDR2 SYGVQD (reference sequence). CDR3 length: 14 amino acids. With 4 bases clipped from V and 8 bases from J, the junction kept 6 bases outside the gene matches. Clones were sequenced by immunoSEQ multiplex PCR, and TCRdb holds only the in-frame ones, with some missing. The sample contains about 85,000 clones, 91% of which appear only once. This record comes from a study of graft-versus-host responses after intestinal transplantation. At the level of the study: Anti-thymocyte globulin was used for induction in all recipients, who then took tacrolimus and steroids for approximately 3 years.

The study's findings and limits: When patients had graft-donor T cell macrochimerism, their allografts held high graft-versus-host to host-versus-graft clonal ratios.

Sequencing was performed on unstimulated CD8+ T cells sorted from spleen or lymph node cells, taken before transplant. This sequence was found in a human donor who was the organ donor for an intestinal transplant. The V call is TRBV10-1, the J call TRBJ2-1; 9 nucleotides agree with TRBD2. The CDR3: CASSASGLADEQFF. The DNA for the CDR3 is TGCGCCAGCAGTGCTTCGGGACTAGCCGATGAGCAGTTCTTC.